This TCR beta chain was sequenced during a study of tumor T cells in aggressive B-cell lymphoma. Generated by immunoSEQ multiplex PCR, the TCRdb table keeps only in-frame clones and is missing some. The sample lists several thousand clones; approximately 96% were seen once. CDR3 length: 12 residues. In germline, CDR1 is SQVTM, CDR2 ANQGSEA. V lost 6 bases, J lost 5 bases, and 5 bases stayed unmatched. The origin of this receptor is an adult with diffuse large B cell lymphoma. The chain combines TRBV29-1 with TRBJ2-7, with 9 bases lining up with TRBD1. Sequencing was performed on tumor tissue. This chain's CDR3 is CSVRDRANEQYF. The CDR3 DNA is TGCAGCGTGCGGGACAGGGCCAACGAGCAGTACTTC.